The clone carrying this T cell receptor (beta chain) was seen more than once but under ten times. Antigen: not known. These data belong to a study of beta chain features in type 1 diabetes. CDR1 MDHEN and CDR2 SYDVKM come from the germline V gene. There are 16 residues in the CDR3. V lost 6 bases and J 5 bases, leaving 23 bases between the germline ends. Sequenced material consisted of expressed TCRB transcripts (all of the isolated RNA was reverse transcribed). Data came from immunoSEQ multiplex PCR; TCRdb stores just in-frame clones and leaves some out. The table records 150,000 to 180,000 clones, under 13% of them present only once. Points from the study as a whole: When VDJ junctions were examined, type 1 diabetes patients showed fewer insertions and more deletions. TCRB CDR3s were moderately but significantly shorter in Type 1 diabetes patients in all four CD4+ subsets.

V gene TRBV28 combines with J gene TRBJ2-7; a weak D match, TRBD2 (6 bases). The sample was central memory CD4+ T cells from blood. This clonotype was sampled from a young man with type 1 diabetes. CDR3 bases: TGTGCCAGCAGACCCCGGACGGGACTCGCTGAAAACGAGCAGTACTTC. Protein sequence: CASRPRTGLAENEQYF. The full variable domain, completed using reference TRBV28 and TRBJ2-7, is DVKVTQSSRYLVKRTGEKVFLECVQDMDHENMFWYRQDPGLGLRLIYFSYDVKMKEKGDIPEGYSVSREKKERFSLILESASTNQTSMYLCASRPRTGLAENEQYFGPGTRLTVT.